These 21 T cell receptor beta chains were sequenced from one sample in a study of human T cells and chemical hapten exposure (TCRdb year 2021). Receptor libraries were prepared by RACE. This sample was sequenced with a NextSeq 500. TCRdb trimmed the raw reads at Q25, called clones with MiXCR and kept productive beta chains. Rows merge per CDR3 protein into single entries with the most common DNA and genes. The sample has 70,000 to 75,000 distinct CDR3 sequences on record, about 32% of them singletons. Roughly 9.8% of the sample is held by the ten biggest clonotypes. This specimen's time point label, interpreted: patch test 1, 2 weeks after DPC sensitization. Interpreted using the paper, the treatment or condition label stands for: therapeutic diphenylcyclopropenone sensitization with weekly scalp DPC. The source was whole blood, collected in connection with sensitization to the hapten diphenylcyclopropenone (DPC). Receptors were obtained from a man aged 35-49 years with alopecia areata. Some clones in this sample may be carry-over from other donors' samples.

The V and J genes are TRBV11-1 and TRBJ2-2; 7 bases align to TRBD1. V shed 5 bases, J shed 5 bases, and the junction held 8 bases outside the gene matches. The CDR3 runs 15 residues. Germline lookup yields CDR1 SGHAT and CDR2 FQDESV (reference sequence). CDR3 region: CASSRQGSRTGELFF. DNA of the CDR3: TGTGCCAGCAGCAGACAGGGTTCAAGGACCGGGGAGCTGTTTTTT. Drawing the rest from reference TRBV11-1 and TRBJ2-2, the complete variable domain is EAEVAQSPRYKITEKSQAVAFWCDPISGHATLYWYRQILGQGPELLVQFQDESVVDDSQLPKDRFSAERLKGVDSTLKIQPAELGDSAMYLCASSRQGSRTGELFFGEGSRLTVL.

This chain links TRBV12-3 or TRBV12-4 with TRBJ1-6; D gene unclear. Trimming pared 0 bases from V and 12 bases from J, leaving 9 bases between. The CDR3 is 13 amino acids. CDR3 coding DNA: TGTGCCAGCAGTTTAGCCCCGGCGGGACCCCTCCACTTT. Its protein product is CASSLAPAGPLHF.

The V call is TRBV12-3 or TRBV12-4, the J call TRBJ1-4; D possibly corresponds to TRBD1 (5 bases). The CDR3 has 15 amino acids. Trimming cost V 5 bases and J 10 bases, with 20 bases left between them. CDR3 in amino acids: CASSPEIRTGGKLFF. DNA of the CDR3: TGTGCCAGCAGTCCCGAAATAAGGACGGGGGGAAAACTGTTTTTT.

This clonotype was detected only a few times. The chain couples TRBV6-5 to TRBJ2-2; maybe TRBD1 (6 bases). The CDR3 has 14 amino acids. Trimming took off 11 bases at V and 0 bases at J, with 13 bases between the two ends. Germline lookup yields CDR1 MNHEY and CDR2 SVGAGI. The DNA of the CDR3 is TGTGCCGTCAAGGGACAATCGAACACCGGGGAGCTGTTTTTT. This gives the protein CAVKGQSNTGELFF.

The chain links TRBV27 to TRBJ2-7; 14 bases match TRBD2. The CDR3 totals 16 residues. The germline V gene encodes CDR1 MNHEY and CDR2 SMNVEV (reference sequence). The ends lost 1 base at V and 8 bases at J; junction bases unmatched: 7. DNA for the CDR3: TGTGCCAGCAGTTTATGGTCGGGACTAGCGGGAGCTAAGCAGTACTTC. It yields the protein CASSLWSGLAGAKQYF.

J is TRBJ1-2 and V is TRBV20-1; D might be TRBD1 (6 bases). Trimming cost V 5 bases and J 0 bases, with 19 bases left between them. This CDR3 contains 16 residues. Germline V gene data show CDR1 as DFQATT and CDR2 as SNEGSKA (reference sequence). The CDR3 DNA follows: TGCAGTGCTGAACACCCGCGGGACATAGCTAACTATGGCTACACCTTC. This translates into CSAEHPRDIANYGYTF.

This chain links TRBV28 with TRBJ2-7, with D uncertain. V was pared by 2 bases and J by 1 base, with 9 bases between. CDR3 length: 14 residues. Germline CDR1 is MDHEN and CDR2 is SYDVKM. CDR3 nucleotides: TGTGCCAGCAGTTTACCGGACCCATCCTACGAGCAGTACTTC. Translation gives CASSLPDPSYEQYF.

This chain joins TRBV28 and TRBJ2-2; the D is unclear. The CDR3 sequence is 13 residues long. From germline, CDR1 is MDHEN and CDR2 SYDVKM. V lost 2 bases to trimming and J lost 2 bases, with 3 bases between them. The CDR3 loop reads CASSLQNTGELFF. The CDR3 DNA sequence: TGTGCCAGCAGTTTACAAAACACCGGGGAGCTGTTTTTT.

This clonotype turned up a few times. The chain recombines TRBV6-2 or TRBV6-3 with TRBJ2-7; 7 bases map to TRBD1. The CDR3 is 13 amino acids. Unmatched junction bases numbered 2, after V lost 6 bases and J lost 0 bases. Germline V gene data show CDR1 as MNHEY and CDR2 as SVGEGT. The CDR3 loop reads CASRWTGSYEQYF. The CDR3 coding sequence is TGTGCCAGCAGGTGGACAGGCTCCTACGAGCAGTACTTC.

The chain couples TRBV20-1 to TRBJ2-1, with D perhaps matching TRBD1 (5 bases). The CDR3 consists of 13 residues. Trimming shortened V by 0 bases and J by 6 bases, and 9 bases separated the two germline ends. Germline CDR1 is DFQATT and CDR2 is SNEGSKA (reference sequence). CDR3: CSAREIQGNEQFF. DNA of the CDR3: TGCAGTGCTAGAGAAATCCAGGGCAATGAGCAGTTCTTC.

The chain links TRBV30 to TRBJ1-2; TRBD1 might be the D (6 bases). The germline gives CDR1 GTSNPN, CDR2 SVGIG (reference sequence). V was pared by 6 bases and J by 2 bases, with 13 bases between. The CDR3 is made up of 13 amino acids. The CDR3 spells CACSRGTNYGYTF. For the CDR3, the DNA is TGTGCCTGCAGTAGGGGGACCAACTATGGCTACACCTTC.

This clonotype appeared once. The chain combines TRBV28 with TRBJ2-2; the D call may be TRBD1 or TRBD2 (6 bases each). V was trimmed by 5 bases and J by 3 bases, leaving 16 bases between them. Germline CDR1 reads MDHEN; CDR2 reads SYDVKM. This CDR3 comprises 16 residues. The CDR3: CASSEWGRGDTGELFF. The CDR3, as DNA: TGTGCCAGCAGTGAATGGGGGCGCGGGGACACCGGGGAGCTGTTTTTT.

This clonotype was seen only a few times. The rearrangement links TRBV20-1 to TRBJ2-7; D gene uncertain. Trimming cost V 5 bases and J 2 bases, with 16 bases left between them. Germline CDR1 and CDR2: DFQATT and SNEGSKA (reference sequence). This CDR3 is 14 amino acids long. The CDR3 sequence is CSARTPGLTYEQYF. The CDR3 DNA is TGCAGTGCTCGTACCCCCGGGCTTACCTACGAGCAGTACTTC.

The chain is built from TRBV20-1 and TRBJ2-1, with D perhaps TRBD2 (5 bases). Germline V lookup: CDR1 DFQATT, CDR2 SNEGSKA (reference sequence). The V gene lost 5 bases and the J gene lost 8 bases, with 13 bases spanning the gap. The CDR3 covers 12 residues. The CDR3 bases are TGCAGTGCTGTGGACGAGGGCGATGAGCAGTTCTTC. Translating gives CSAVDEGDEQFF.

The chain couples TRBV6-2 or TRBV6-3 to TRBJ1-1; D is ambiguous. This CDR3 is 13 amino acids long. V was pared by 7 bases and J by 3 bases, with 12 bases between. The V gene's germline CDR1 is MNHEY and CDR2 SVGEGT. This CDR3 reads CASTRGWDTEAFF. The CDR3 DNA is TGTGCCAGCACAAGAGGTTGGGACACTGAAGCTTTCTTT.

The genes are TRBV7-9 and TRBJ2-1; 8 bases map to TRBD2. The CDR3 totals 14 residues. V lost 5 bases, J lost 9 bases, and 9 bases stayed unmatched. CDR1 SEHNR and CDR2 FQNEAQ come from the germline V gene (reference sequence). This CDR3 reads CASSPRGGSGEQFF. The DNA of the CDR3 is TGTGCCAGCAGCCCCCGGGGGGGGTCTGGTGAGCAGTTCTTC.

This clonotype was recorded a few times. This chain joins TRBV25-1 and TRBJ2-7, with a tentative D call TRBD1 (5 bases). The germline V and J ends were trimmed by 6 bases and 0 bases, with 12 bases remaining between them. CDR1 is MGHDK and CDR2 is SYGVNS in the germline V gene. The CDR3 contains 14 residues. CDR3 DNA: TGTGCCAGCAGGGATGACAGCCGCTCCTACGAGCAGTACTTC. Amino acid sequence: CASRDDSRSYEQYF.

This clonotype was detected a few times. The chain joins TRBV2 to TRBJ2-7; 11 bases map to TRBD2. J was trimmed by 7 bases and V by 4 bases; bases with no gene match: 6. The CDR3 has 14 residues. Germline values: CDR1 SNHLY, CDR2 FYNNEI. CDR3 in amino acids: CASSALAGDEEQYF. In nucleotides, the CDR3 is TGTGCCAGCAGTGCACTAGCGGGAGACGAGGAGCAGTACTTC.

CDR3 in DNA: TGCAGTGTAAGCGGAGGGTTAGAGACCCAGTACTTC. This sequence encodes CSVSGGLETQYF. The J gene is TRBJ2-5, the V gene TRBV20-1; D possibly corresponds to TRBD2 (6 bases). Trimming removed 7 bases at V and 4 bases at J, with 13 bases between. Germline V CDR1 and CDR2: DFQATT, SNEGSKA (reference sequence). This CDR3 region has 12 residues.

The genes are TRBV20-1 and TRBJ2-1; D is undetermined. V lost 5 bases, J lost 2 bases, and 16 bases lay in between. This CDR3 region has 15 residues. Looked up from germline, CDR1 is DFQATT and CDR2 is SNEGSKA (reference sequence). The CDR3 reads CSAYLSVTPYNEQFF. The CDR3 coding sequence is TGCAGTGCTTATTTAAGCGTCACCCCCTACAATGAGCAGTTCTTC.

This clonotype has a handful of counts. CDR3 residues: CGGHTDTQYF. CDR3 DNA sequence: TGCGGGGGACACACAGATACGCAGTATTTT. The chain is built from TRBV29-1 and TRBJ2-3; D might be TRBD1 (6 bases). Germline V gene lookup returns CDR1 SQVTM and CDR2 ANQGSEA. The CDR3 consists of 10 residues.